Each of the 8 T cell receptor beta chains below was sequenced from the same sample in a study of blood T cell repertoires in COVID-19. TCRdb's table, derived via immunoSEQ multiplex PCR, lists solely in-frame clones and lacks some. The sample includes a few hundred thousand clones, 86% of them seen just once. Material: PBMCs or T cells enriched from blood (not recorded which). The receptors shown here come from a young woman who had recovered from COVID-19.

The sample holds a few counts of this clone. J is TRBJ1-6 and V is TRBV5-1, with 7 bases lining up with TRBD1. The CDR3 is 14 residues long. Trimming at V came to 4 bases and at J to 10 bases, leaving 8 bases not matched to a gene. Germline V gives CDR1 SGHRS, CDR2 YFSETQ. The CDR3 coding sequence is TGCGCCAGCAGCCCTGGACAGGCGGGATCACCCCTCCACTTT. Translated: CASSPGQAGSPLHF.

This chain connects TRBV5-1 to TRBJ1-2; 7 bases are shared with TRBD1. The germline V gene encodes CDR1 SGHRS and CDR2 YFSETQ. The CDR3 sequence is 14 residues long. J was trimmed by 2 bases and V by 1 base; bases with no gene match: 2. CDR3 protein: CASSLTGANYGYTF. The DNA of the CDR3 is TGCGCCAGCAGCTTGACAGGGGCCAACTATGGCTACACCTTC.

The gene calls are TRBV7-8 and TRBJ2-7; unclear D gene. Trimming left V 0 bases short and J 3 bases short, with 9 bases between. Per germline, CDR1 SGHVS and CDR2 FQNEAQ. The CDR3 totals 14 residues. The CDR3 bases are TGTGCCAGCAGCTTAGCTCCCATCAGCTACGAGCAGTACTTC. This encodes CASSLAPISYEQYF. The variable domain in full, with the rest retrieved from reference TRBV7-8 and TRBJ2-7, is GAGVSQSPRYKVAKRGQDVALRCDPISGHVSLFWYQQALGQGPEFLTYFQNEAQLDKSGLPSDRFFAERPEGSVSTLKIQRTQQEDSAVYLCASSLAPISYEQYFGPGTRLTVT.

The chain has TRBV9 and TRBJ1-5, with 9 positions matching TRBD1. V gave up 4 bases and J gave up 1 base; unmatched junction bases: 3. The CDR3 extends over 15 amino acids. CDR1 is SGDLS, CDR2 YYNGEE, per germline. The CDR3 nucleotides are TGTGCCAGCAGCCCAGGGACAGGGAGCAATCAGCCCCAGCATTTT. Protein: CASSPGTGSNQPQHF.

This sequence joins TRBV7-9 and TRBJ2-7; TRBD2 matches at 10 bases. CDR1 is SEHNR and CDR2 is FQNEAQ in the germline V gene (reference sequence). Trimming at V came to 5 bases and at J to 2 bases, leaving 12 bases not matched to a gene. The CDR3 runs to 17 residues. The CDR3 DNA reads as TGTGCCAGCAGCCCCGCAGCGGGAGGGTCCCAAGCCTACGAGCAGTACTTC. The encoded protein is CASSPAAGGSQAYEQYF.

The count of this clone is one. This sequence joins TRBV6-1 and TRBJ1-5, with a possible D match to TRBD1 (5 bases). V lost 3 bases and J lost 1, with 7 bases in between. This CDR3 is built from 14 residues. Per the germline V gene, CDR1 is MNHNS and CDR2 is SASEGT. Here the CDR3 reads CASSDRASNQPQHF. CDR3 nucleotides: TGTGCCAGCAGTGACAGGGCGAGCAATCAGCCCCAGCATTTT.

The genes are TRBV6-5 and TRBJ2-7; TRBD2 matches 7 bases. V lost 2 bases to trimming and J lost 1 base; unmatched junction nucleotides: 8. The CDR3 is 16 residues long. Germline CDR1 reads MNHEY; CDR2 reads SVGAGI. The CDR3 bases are TGTGCCAGCAGTTACGGAAGCGGGGTGGAGTCCTACGAGCAGTACTTC. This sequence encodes CASSYGSGVESYEQYF.

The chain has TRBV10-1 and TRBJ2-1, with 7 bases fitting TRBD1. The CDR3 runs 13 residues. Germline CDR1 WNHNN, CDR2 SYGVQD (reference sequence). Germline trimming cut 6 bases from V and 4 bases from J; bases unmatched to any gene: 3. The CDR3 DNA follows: TGCGCCAGCAGCCGGGACAGTTACAATGAGCAGTTCTTC. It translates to CASSRDSYNEQFF.